This paragraph reports one T cell receptor beta chain. These data belong to a study of blood T cell repertoires in COVID-19. Study summary: Samples representing acute and convalescent COVID-19 were sourced from the United States, Italy and Spain. T cells, B-cell-depleted T cells, or PBMCs provided the cDNA or gDNA that served as material.

Germline lookup yields CDR1 SGHRS and CDR2 YFSETQ. This CDR3 comprises 14 residues. Unmatched junction bases numbered 5, after V lost 4 bases and J lost 9 bases. How the authors handled the data: It was from reference gene primer amplification that nucleated cell counts were estimated. Profiled with immunoSEQ multiplex PCR; TCRdb holds only in-frame clones, not every one. The DNA gave D and trimming, while V, J and clone size come from that table. The sample records 50,000 to 75,000 clones, about 90% being singletons. This chain joins TRBV5-1 and TRBJ2-1, with 12 bases that match TRBD2. The sample taken for sequencing was peripheral blood. This clonotype originated in an elderly man in a cohort sampled during active COVID-19. The CDR3 bases are TGCGCCAGCAGCCCTGGACTAGCGGGAACTGAGCAGTTCTTC. It codes for CASSPGLAGTEQFF.